The TCR beta chain under discussion was sequenced for a study of long-term antiretroviral therapy in people with HIV (dated by TCRdb to the early 2020s). Broadly, across the study: The earliest samples were collected approximately a decade before the 2015 WHO recommendation for immediate ART, a period when ART was typically delayed until CD4 counts fell. A total of around 190 cryopreserved PBMC samples came from 25 to 35 adults with confirmed HIV infection and were collected serially over a mean of around 6 years (range 1-12). Of the approximately 30 participants with HIV, approximately twelve were female. No cross-contamination during QIAcube processing was seen in test extractions of a monoclonal T-cell line run alongside approximately 36 polyclonal samples. A retrospective serial study tested whether ART initiation and durable HIV suppression were associated with changes in peripheral blood TRB repertoire composition and diversity.

Participants were included only if at least one PBMC sample before ART initiation and at least two post-ART samples were available. All participants with HIV were treated in the United States of America. Before DNA extraction, cryopreserved samples of about 0.9-11 million PBMC were thawed and then washed. At the time of the earliest PBMC sample, participants with HIV were aged between about 20 and 60 years. Each participant contributed PBMC samples from 1-4 timepoints before ART initiation and 2-8 timepoints after ART initiation, with a median of 7 samples. Serial HIV viral load, CD4+ T-cell count, ART history and demographic data were obtained for every participant. A Qiagen kit on a QIAcube was used to extract genomic DNA from unsorted PBMC, with samples processed in batches of 12. A few counts support this clone. No antigen is known for it. It has no much larger one-base neighbor in the sample; base qualities were not kept.

As encoded in the germline V gene (reference sequence), CDR1 is LNHDA while CDR2 is SQIVND. Including the terminal cysteine and phenylalanine, the CDR3 comprises 14 residues. The kept DNA is CDR3 alone, 42 bases in frame from the first base. The junction carries 10 bases between V and J, which are trimmed by 4 bases and 4 bases respectively. The immunoSEQ hsTCRB v3.0 assay was used at survey level resolution to sequence the TRB variable region. The target sequencing depth for TRB was about 40,000-50,000 T-cell genomes per sample. TRB libraries were pooled and sequenced on an Illumina MiSeq using a v3 150-cycle kit. The original methods were these. Repertoire analysis ran in R within a reproducible Nextflow workflow covering QC, data transformation and analysis. LymphoSeq2, an R package for exploring AIRR-Seq data, was used to implement the custom analyses. A handful of samples yielding fewer than 5000 total TRB sequences were excluded, leaving over 150 analyzed HIV repertoires. Of the roughly 180 retained HIV repertoires, about 60 were collected before and about 130 after ART initiation. Each repertoire was downsampled to 5000 TRB nucleotide sequences, and summary statistics were averaged across 100 downsampling iterations. The analysis kept only TRB sequences whose CDR3 regions were at least seven amino acids long. Diversity was assessed using a clonality score derived from Shannon entropy and using the Gini coefficient. In the repertoire networks, any two of the top 5000 CDR3 amino acid sequences were linked whenever the two sequences differed by an edit distance of one. GLIPH2 predicted antigen specificity groups and MHC restriction for TRB CDR3 amino acid sequences. CDR3 amino acid sequences were matched against VDJdb and McPAS-TCR to flag known CMV, EBV, HIV or tissue antigen associations. Pre-ART, post-ART and control groups were compared with Wilcoxon signed-rank tests and Holm-Bonferroni correction. TCRdb holds this immuneACCESS table with in-frame rearrangements only. Some clones are missing; in checked studies, unresolved V genes explain under half, and the rest has no known cause. V and J calls and clone size follow that table, whereas D and trimming were derived from the DNA. The sample table records tens of thousands of clones; about four fifths of these occur just once. The ten largest make up approximately 11% of the sample.

The research as a whole found: Inferences about post-ART repertoire changes were limited because no data were available on ART adherence, viral resistance or therapy changes. Because PBMC availability was limited, only the TCR beta chain was sequenced, with no alpha chain pairing. The samples were dated from about 2003 to 2018, and the ART regimens that were used may be less effective than current ART regimens. CDR3 length ranges in HIV repertoires were narrower than in controls, and network structure suggested an antigen-experienced repertoire with only a slight naive shift after ART. Because pre-ART samples had limited cell numbers, unsorted PBMC were profiled rather than sorted CD4+ and CD8+ T cells. Expanded TRB clones identified before ART initiation dominated the repertoire across all time points, though the dominance fluctuated and decreased in many PLHIV after ART. ART initiation was associated with a significant increase in TRB diversity, but diversity stayed significantly below transplant donor controls even after long-term ART.

The receptor comes from a man aged 40-55 years with HIV. Rearrangement joined TRBV19 to TRBJ1-4; the D gene lacks a confident call. The source was unsorted PBMCs, collected about 2.5 years after starting antiretroviral therapy. The nucleotide sequence is TGTGCCAGTAGTAGCAGAATACTTAATGAAAAACTGTTTTTT. Translation gives CASSSRILNEKLFF.